Each of the 11 T cell receptor beta chains below was sequenced from the same sample in a study of T cells expressing NK-cell markers. TCRdb reanalyzed the 5' RACE reads, giving one entry per CDR3 protein sequence and no DNA. The sample table includes fewer than 300,000 distinct CDR3 sequences. The sequencing input was blood T cells: a sorted CD56 or NKG2C T cell subset, CD4+ or CD8+ T cells, or bulk PBMC T cells (not recorded which). Source of these receptors: a woman aged 18 to 75 in good health.

The chain combines TRBV30 with TRBJ1-4; no DNA is available, so the TRBD1 call from TCRdb remains unchecked. This CDR3 has 15 amino acids. The germline V gene encodes CDR1 GTSNPN and CDR2 SVGIG (reference sequence). The CDR3 sequence is CASTYGQGAGEKLFF.

V gene TRBV28 combines with J gene TRBJ1-1; TCRdb lists TRBD1, though no DNA is available to test this call. The CDR3 loop spans 15 amino acids. CDR1 and CDR2 (germline): MDHEN, SYDVKM. This CDR3 is CASCAGRGWDTEAFF.

V usage is TRBV28 and J usage is TRBJ1-4. The germline V gene has CDR1 MDHEN and CDR2 SYDVKM. There are 15 residues in the CDR3. The CDR3 sequence: CASSLRRITNEKLFF.

The chain links TRBV3-1 to TRBJ1-2; TCRdb's D call, TRBD1, is unchecked because there is no DNA. Germline CDR1 and CDR2: LGHDT and YNNKEL (reference sequence). This CDR3 comprises 15 residues. The CDR3 is CASSQDLRQGGGYTF.

The chain joins TRBV11-2 to TRBJ2-2. This CDR3 has 14 amino acids. The germline V gene encodes CDR1 SGHAT and CDR2 FQNNGV. The CDR3 loop reads CASSLSWNTGELFF.

CDR3 in amino acids: CASSLTANTEAFF. The chain carries TRBV12-3 or TRBV12-4 and TRBJ1-1; TCRdb's assignment of TRBD1 cannot be checked, as there is no DNA. There are 13 residues in the CDR3.

The rearrangement joins TRBV7-9 to TRBJ1-1. Germline CDR1 is SEHNR and CDR2 is FQNEAQ (reference sequence). The CDR3 is 13 residues long. CDR3 loop: CASSLVSVAEAFF.

This chain uses TRBV6-2 or TRBV6-3 with TRBJ1-1; TCRdb names TRBD1, which stays unverified in the absence of DNA. CDR1 and CDR2 from the germline V gene are MNHEY and SVGEGT. The CDR3 totals 15 residues. Here the CDR3 reads CASSSAGHPLTEAFF.

The J gene is TRBJ2-5, the V gene TRBV6-1. Per germline, CDR1 MNHNS and CDR2 SASEGT. The length of the CDR3 is 13 residues. CDR3 in amino acids: CASSPTTQETQYF.

V is TRBV20-1 and J is TRBJ2-4; the D call of TRBD1 rests on TCRdb alone, since no DNA is present to check it. From germline, CDR1 is DFQATT and CDR2 SNEGSKA (reference sequence). The CDR3 length is 12 residues. The CDR3: CSVGQARNIQYF.

The CDR3 reads CASSATTSGGADTQYF. The gene calls are TRBV5-1 and TRBJ2-3; TCRdb's D call of TRBD2 is untestable without DNA. This CDR3 has 16 amino acids. CDR1 is SGHRS, CDR2 YFSETQ, per germline.